The 11 T cell receptor beta chains reported below all come from one sample, sequenced in a study of tumor-infiltrating lymphocytes in localized non-small cell lung cancer. Assay: immunoSEQ multiplex PCR; the TCRdb copy retains only in-frame clones and omits some. The repertoire holds around 13,000 clones, with approximately 62% as singletons. The material sequenced was uninvolved lung tissue not adjacent to the tumor. The origin of the receptors is a human donor with non-small cell lung cancer.

The chain recombines TRBV5-1 with TRBJ1-1, with 11 bases identical to TRBD1. The CDR3 runs 14 residues. Germline lookup yields CDR1 SGHRS and CDR2 YFSETQ. Unmatched junction bases numbered 10, after V lost 4 bases and J lost 11 bases. DNA of the CDR3: TGCGCCAGCAGCCAGGGACAGGGGGGACTGGGGGCTTTCTTT. It is translated as CASSQGQGGLGAFF.

V gene TRBV7-8 combines with J gene TRBJ2-3, with D perhaps TRBD1 (6 bases). Germline assignment: CDR1 SGHVS and CDR2 FQNEAQ. V lost 4 bases and J 9 bases, leaving 17 bases between the germline ends. CDR3 length: 14 residues. The CDR3 bases are TGTGCCAGCAGCTACCAGGGGCCTCGGCTGACGCAGTATTTT. It encodes CASSYQGPRLTQYF. The full variable domain, in which reference TRBV7-8 and TRBJ2-3 provide the parts outside the CDR3, is GAGVSQSPRYKVAKRGQDVALRCDPISGHVSLFWYQQALGQGPEFLTYFQNEAQLDKSGLPSDRFFAERPEGSVSTLKIQRTQQEDSAVYLCASSYQGPRLTQYFGPGTRLTVL.

The chain has TRBV11-2 and TRBJ1-2, with unresolved D. Germline CDR1 and CDR2: SGHAT and FQNNGV. V was shortened by 2 bases and J by 4 bases, with 20 bases between the two germline ends. The CDR3 sequence is 17 residues long. The CDR3 region has the DNA TGTGCCAGCAGCTTAACTTCGACTCCCGGGCGGGGCTATGGCTACACCTTC. Translation gives CASSLTSTPGRGYGYTF.

The J gene is TRBJ1-4, the V gene TRBV7-9; tentative D call: TRBD1 (6 bases). Looked up from germline, CDR1 is SEHNR and CDR2 is FQNEAQ (reference sequence). V lost 2 bases to trimming and J lost 0 bases, with 10 bases between them. The CDR3 totals 16 residues. The CDR3 here is CASSLSSGATNEKLFF. In DNA, the CDR3 is TGTGCCAGCAGCTTATCTTCAGGGGCAACTAATGAAAAACTGTTTTTT.

V gene TRBV4-1 combines with J gene TRBJ1-1, with D unresolved. CDR3 length: 15 residues. CDR1 MGHRA and CDR2 YSYEKL come from the germline V gene. Trimming pared 1 base from V and 7 bases from J, leaving 16 bases between. The CDR3 is CASSQVLSRAFEAFF. In nucleotides, the CDR3 is TGCGCCAGCAGCCAAGTCCTCTCCCGGGCCTTTGAAGCTTTCTTT.

The chain carries TRBV7-2 and TRBJ2-7, with TRBD2 matching 10 bases. The CDR3 loop spans 15 amino acids. Germline V gives CDR1 SGHTA, CDR2 FQGNSA. Trimming took 7 bases from V and 5 from J; bases not matched to a gene: 11. The CDR3 loop is CASNPWASGSHEQYF. DNA for the CDR3: TGTGCCAGCAACCCATGGGCTAGCGGGAGCCACGAGCAGTACTTC.

The rearrangement uses TRBV6-6 and TRBJ1-2; 7 nucleotides line up with TRBD1. The CDR3 is 15 amino acids. Trimming at V came to 2 bases and at J to 4 bases, leaving 7 bases not matched to a gene. The germline gives CDR1 MNHNY, CDR2 SVGAGI (reference sequence). CDR3 sequence reads: CASSYPTGASYGYTF. The CDR3 DNA reads TGTGCCAGCAGTTACCCTACAGGGGCCAGCTATGGCTACACCTTC.

The chain employs TRBV13 and TRBJ1-2; no firm D call. The CDR3 has 15 amino acids. CDR1 and CDR2 from the germline V gene are PRHDT and FYEKMQ (reference sequence). V was trimmed by 1 base and J by 2 bases, leaving 11 bases between them. CDR3 in amino acids: CASSLAEGWNYGYTF. In nucleotides, the CDR3 is TGTGCCAGCAGCTTAGCTGAGGGATGGAACTATGGCTACACCTTC.

The chain uses TRBV5-6 and TRBJ1-2; D possibly corresponds to TRBD1 (5 bases). This CDR3 is built from 14 residues. Per germline, CDR1 SGHDT and CDR2 YYEEEE. V lost 1 base and J 2 bases, leaving 9 bases between the germline ends. This chain's CDR3 is CASSLWEGNYGYTF. The DNA of the CDR3 is TGTGCCAGCAGCTTGTGGGAGGGGAACTATGGCTACACCTTC.

Points on this clone: Other DNA sequences of this sample code for an identical CDR3. The chain's CDR3 is CASSARLATGELFF. The DNA for the CDR3 is TGTGCCAGCAGCGCCAGACTGGCCACCGGGGAGCTGTTTTTT. The chain joins TRBV9 to TRBJ2-2; D gene uncertain. Trimming left V 3 bases short and J 4 bases short, with 10 bases between. CDR1 and CDR2 (germline): SGDLS, YYNGEE. The CDR3 spans 14 residues.

V is TRBV6-1 and J is TRBJ2-3; D assignment may be TRBD1 or TRBD2 (7 bases each). This CDR3 spans 16 amino acids. Germline CDR1 and CDR2: MNHNS and SASEGT. Trimming shortened V by 4 bases and J by 1 base, and 15 bases separated the two germline ends. The DNA of the CDR3 is TGTGCCAGCAGTGCCTTTGGGAGGGGGCGCACAGATACGCAGTATTTT. Protein sequence: CASSAFGRGRTDTQYF.